The 32 T cell receptor beta chains presented below share a single source sample, sequenced in a study of blood T cell repertoires in COVID-19 (TCRdb year 2020). Library creation used the immunoSEQ multiplex PCR assay. TCRdb obtained this table from immuneACCESS and retained in-frame rearrangements with V and J assigned. These tables miss some clones; where compared with another copy, unresolved V genes account for less than half of the shortfall, and the remainder is unexplained. The sample table holds about 300,000 clones, of which around 84% were seen once. About 1.2% of the sample is in the top ten clones. Sequencing was done on a sample of peripheral blood. These receptors were taken from a man between 65 and 85 years old with acute or convalescent COVID-19.

The count of this clone is one. The rearrangement links TRBV5-4 to TRBJ2-4, with a tentative D call TRBD2 (7 bases). Looked up from germline, CDR1 is SGHNT and CDR2 is YYREEE (reference sequence). V lost 1 base, J lost 0 bases, and 14 bases lay in between. This CDR3 is built from 17 residues. CDR3 sequence reads: CASSLSRGGEAKNIQYF. CDR3 nucleotide sequence: TGTGCCAGCAGCTTGTCGCGCGGGGGCGAAGCCAAAAACATTCAGTACTTC.

This chain uses TRBV7-2 with TRBJ2-1; no clear D. The CDR3 consists of 13 residues. V gave up 5 bases and J gave up 7 bases, with 12 bases separating them. Germline V gene sequence: CDR1 SGHTA, CDR2 FQGNSA. The CDR3 protein is CASSPTGWNEQFF. The CDR3 DNA is TGTGCCAGCAGCCCAACCGGGTGGAATGAGCAGTTCTTC.

V usage is TRBV7-9 and J usage is TRBJ1-2, with 8 positions matching TRBD1. The junction had 4 bases not matched to a gene; V was cut back by 3 bases and J by 7 bases. The CDR3 extends over 13 amino acids. In germline, CDR1 is SEHNR, CDR2 FQNEAQ (reference sequence). CDR3 sequence: CASSFLTGVGYTF. The CDR3 bases are TGTGCCAGCAGCTTTCTGACAGGGGTTGGCTACACCTTC.

The rearrangement joins TRBV6-1 to TRBJ2-7, with TRBD1 as a possible D gene (5 bases). The CDR3 has 19 amino acids. Germline values: CDR1 MNHNS, CDR2 SASEGT. The ends were cut back, 2 bases at V and 0 bases at J, with 23 bases in the middle. Here the CDR3 DNA reads TGTGCCAGCAGTGAACTAAGGGCCCATCCGGACAAGGCCTCCTACGAGCAGTACTTC. Translating it yields CASSELRAHPDKASYEQYF.

J is TRBJ2-3 and V is TRBV7-9; D gene ambiguous. Trimming removed 5 bases at V and 1 base at J, with 19 bases between. Germline V lookup: CDR1 SEHNR, CDR2 FQNEAQ (reference sequence). This CDR3 is built from 17 residues. The CDR3 is CASSPHLGDPGTDTQYF. DNA of the CDR3: TGTGCCAGCAGCCCCCACCTGGGCGACCCCGGCACAGATACGCAGTATTTT.

J is TRBJ1-1 and V is TRBV28; no clear D gene. This CDR3 contains 14 residues. Germline CDR1 is MDHEN and CDR2 is SYDVKM. V lost 4 bases to trimming and J lost 4 bases, with 13 bases between them. The CDR3 DNA reads as TGTGCCAGCAGTTACCCTACCCCGAGCACTGAAGCTTTCTTT. Translating gives CASSYPTPSTEAFF.

This chain connects TRBV7-2 to TRBJ2-4; possibly TRBD2 for D (5 bases). V dropped 1 base and J dropped 6 bases, with 13 bases sitting between them. The germline V gene encodes CDR1 SGHTA and CDR2 FQGNSA. The CDR3 is made up of 15 amino acids. CDR3 sequence (DNA): TGTGCCAGCAGCTTAGAAGGGTTAGGACTAAACATTCAGTACTTC. This translates into CASSLEGLGLNIQYF.

V and J are TRBV4-2 and TRBJ1-2; perhaps TRBD1 as D (5 bases). This CDR3 has 15 amino acids. The V and J ends lost 0 bases and 0 bases respectively, with 8 bases between them. CDR1 LGHNA and CDR2 YNFKEQ come from the germline V gene. The CDR3 loop is CASSQDVQANYGYTF. CDR3 DNA: TGTGCCAGCAGCCAAGATGTACAGGCTAACTATGGCTACACCTTC.

A few counts support this clone. The chain combines TRBV10-3 with TRBJ2-7; 11 bases map to TRBD2. The V segment lost 7 bases and the J segment 2 bases; nucleotides outside the gene matches: 7. Germline assignment: CDR1 ENHRY and CDR2 SYGVKD. The CDR3 has 15 amino acids. The CDR3 reads CAITQGLAATYEQYF. The CDR3 region has the DNA TGTGCCATCACCCAGGGACTAGCGGCAACCTACGAGCAGTACTTC.

This rearrangement joins TRBV18 to TRBJ1-6, with D unclear. V lost 2 bases, J lost 0 bases, and 5 bases lay in between. Germline V lookup: CDR1 KGHSH, CDR2 LQKENI. CDR3 length: 15 residues. DNA of the CDR3: TGTGCCAGCTCACCAGCGAGCTCCTATAATTCACCCCTCCACTTT. Translated: CASSPASSYNSPLHF.

The V call is TRBV7-8, the J call TRBJ1-5; D remains ambiguous. Germline V CDR1 and CDR2: SGHVS, FQNEAQ. The CDR3 loop spans 15 amino acids. The V and J ends lost 1 base and 7 bases respectively, with 14 bases between them. The CDR3 DNA sequence: TGTGCCAGCAGCTTAGGGCCACAGTTAGTCCAGCCCCAGCATTTT. Translation: CASSLGPQLVQPQHF.

This clone was seen only a few times. The CDR3 protein is CASTVQGLEAFF. CDR3 in DNA: TGTGCCAGCACTGTACAGGGGCTTGAAGCTTTCTTT. The genes are TRBV28 and TRBJ1-1; 7 nucleotides align to TRBD1. CDR3 length equals 12 residues. The V and J ends lost 7 bases and 7 bases, in that order; junction bases with no gene match: 6. Germline V gene sequence: CDR1 MDHEN, CDR2 SYDVKM.

This chain joins TRBV28 and TRBJ2-1; a weak D match, TRBD1 (5 bases). Trimming removed 3 bases at V and 5 bases at J, with 11 bases between. The CDR3 contains 14 residues. CDR1 and CDR2 (germline): MDHEN, SYDVKM. The CDR3 loop reads CASSFWTNNNEQFF. In nucleotides, the CDR3 is TGTGCCAGCAGTTTTTGGACAAATAACAATGAGCAGTTCTTC.

The V call is TRBV19, the J call TRBJ2-6, with D hard to call. The CDR3 runs to 15 residues. Germline assignment: CDR1 LNHDA and CDR2 SQIVND (reference sequence). Trimming removed 6 bases at V and 0 bases at J, with 9 bases between. The CDR3 here is CASRPGNSGANVLTF. The CDR3 nucleotides read TGTGCCAGTAGGCCAGGAAACTCTGGGGCCAACGTCCTGACTTTC.

The chain carries TRBV18 and TRBJ2-1, with D tentatively TRBD2 (6 bases). The CDR3 contains 13 residues. Per germline, CDR1 KGHSH and CDR2 LQKENI. V gave up 4 bases and J gave up 2 bases, with 6 bases separating them. The CDR3 sequence: CASSRGAYNEQFF. DNA for the CDR3: TGTGCCAGCTCACGGGGGGCCTACAATGAGCAGTTCTTC.

The gene calls are TRBV5-1 and TRBJ2-1; perhaps TRBD2 as D (5 bases). CDR3 size: 14 residues. Germline-derived CDR1 and CDR2 are SGHRS and YFSETQ. Trimming took off 0 bases at V and 8 bases at J, with 12 bases between the two ends. The CDR3 DNA reads as TGCGCCAGCAGCTTGGACCCCTCGGGGTATGAGCAGTTCTTC. Translating it yields CASSLDPSGYEQFF. Together with reference TRBV5-1 and TRBJ2-1, the CDR3 gives the full variable domain: KAGVTQTPRYLIKTRGQQVTLSCSPISGHRSVSWYQQTPGQGLQFLFEYFSETQRNKGNFPGRFSGRQFSNSRSEMNVSTLELGDSALYLCASSLDPSGYEQFFGPGTRLTVL.

J is TRBJ1-6 and V is TRBV5-1; 10 bases line up with TRBD1. The CDR3 is 15 amino acids. CDR1 and CDR2 from the germline V gene are SGHRS and YFSETQ. V lost 0 bases to trimming and J lost 10 bases; unmatched junction nucleotides: 4. The CDR3 nucleotides read TGCGCCAGCAGCTTGGCGACAGGGGGCGAATCACCCCTCCACTTT. It codes for CASSLATGGESPLHF.

The chain joins TRBV5-1 to TRBJ2-7; 11 positions agree with TRBD2. The CDR3 is made up of 18 amino acids. Per the germline V gene, CDR1 is SGHRS and CDR2 is YFSETQ. The V and J ends lost 2 bases and 2 bases, in that order; junction bases with no gene match: 12. The CDR3 bases are TGCGCCAGCAGCTTACAGGGGACTAGCGGACTGATCCCCTACGAGCAGTACTTC. This translates into CASSLQGTSGLIPYEQYF. Looking up the rest from reference TRBV5-1 and TRBJ2-7 gives the full variable domain: KAGVTQTPRYLIKTRGQQVTLSCSPISGHRSVSWYQQTPGQGLQFLFEYFSETQRNKGNFPGRFSGRQFSNSRSEMNVSTLELGDSALYLCASSLQGTSGLIPYEQYFGPGTRLTVT.

The chain employs TRBV7-8 and TRBJ2-1; perhaps TRBD2 as D (5 bases). Per germline, CDR1 SGHVS and CDR2 FQNEAQ. The CDR3 consists of 12 residues. Trimming left V 5 bases short and J 4 bases short, with 6 bases between. CDR3 sequence reads: CASSPGYNEQFF. Written as DNA, the CDR3 is TGTGCCAGCAGCCCGGGATACAATGAGCAGTTCTTC.

V usage is TRBV28 and J usage is TRBJ1-1; 8 nucleotides line up with TRBD1. Germline V gives CDR1 MDHEN, CDR2 SYDVKM. V shed 6 bases and J 6 bases; nucleotides not matched to a gene: 12. The CDR3 consists of 15 residues. CDR3 residues: CASSPFRGQGPEAFF. CDR3 DNA: TGTGCCAGCAGCCCCTTCAGGGGGCAAGGGCCTGAAGCTTTCTTT.

The table lists this clone with a few counts. V is TRBV6-5 and J is TRBJ1-5; 9 nucleotides agree with TRBD1. In germline, CDR1 is MNHEY, CDR2 SVGAGI. V was clipped by 8 bases and J by 5 bases; unmatched bases: 4. CDR3 length: 13 residues. The CDR3 loop is CASGQGFDQPQHF. The CDR3 DNA sequence: TGTGCCAGCGGACAGGGGTTCGATCAGCCCCAGCATTTT.

The CDR3 DNA follows: TGTGCCAGCAGTTACGGTTTTGCGGGAGGGTACGAGCAGTACTTC. It is translated as CASSYGFAGGYEQYF. The rearrangement uses TRBV6-5 and TRBJ2-7, with 9 bases lining up with TRBD2. The CDR3 runs 15 residues. Germline CDR1 MNHEY, CDR2 SVGAGI. V lost 2 bases and J lost 4; bases outside the gene matches: 6.

This clone was observed once. A read error is likely here: a far larger clone is one base away. The rearrangement links TRBV10-3 to TRBJ1-5; TRBD1 is a possible D gene (5 bases). The germline CDR1 and CDR2 sequences are ENHRY and SYGVKD. The V end lost 4 bases, the J end lost 3 bases, and 7 bases lay between the germline ends. This CDR3 comprises 13 residues. The CDR3 DNA reads as TGTGCCATCAGTGGACAGTTCAATCAGCCCCAGCATTTT. It translates to CAISGQFNQPQHF.

This clone has a single count. The rearrangement uses TRBV24-1 and TRBJ2-5; 8 bases are shared with TRBD1. V lost 4 bases to trimming and J lost 1 base; unmatched junction nucleotides: 13. This CDR3 region has 18 residues. Germline lookup yields CDR1 KGHDR and CDR2 SFDVKD. CDR3 region: CATSDSGTGQNTQETQYF. The CDR3 DNA reads as TGTGCCACCAGTGACTCCGGGACAGGACAGAATACCCAAGAGACCCAGTACTTC.

This chain links TRBV6-5 with TRBJ2-5; 10 bases line up with TRBD1. The length of the CDR3 is 13 residues. The ends lost 5 bases at V and 9 bases at J; junction bases unmatched: 6. Germline V gene lookup returns CDR1 MNHEY and CDR2 SVGAGI. The CDR3 protein is CASSPDRGDSQYF. CDR3 nucleotides: TGTGCCAGCAGTCCGGACAGGGGGGATTCCCAGTACTTC.

This clone was detected only a few times. The chain joins TRBV28 to TRBJ1-1, with TRBD1 as a possible D gene (6 bases). V lost 6 bases to trimming and J lost 10 bases, with 12 bases between them. The CDR3 is made up of 11 amino acids. Germline-derived CDR1 and CDR2 are MDHEN and SYDVKM. The CDR3 DNA reads TGTGCCAGCAGAGCGGGGGCCTTAGCTTTCTTT. It encodes CASRAGALAFF. The whole variable domain, filled in from reference TRBV28 and TRBJ1-1, reads DVKVTQSSRYLVKRTGEKVFLECVQDMDHENMFWYRQDPGLGLRLIYFSYDVKMKEKGDIPEGYSVSREKKERFSLILESASTNQTSMYLCASRAGALAFFGQGTRLTVV.

The chain links TRBV7-9 to TRBJ2-5, with D possibly being TRBD2 (7 bases). There are 15 residues in the CDR3. V was clipped by 5 bases and J by 2 bases, with 15 bases between them. Germline V lookup: CDR1 SEHNR, CDR2 FQNEAQ (reference sequence). The CDR3 bases are TGTGCCAGCAGCCCCCGAGGGGGGGCACAAGAGACCCAGTACTTC. It translates to CASSPRGGAQETQYF.

The chain uses TRBV5-1 and TRBJ1-2; 9 bases are a match to TRBD1. V dropped 5 bases and J dropped 4; count of bases not matched to a gene: 12. Germline loops: CDR1 SGHRS, CDR2 YFSETQ. There are 16 residues in the CDR3. The CDR3 DNA follows: TGCGCCAGCAGGCCCCCGGGACAGGGAGGGAGCTATGGCTACACCTTC. Translated: CASRPPGQGGSYGYTF. The full variable domain, completed using reference TRBV5-1 and TRBJ1-2, is KAGVTQTPRYLIKTRGQQVTLSCSPISGHRSVSWYQQTPGQGLQFLFEYFSETQRNKGNFPGRFSGRQFSNSRSEMNVSTLELGDSALYLCASRPPGQGGSYGYTFGSGTRLTVV.

V is TRBV7-2 and J is TRBJ2-2; TRBD1 agrees at 9 bases. The junction had 7 bases not matched to a gene; V was cut back by 6 bases and J by 5 bases. This CDR3 comprises 15 residues. Germline CDR1 SGHTA, CDR2 FQGNSA. The CDR3 region is CASSFWDRETGELFF. Written as DNA, the CDR3 is TGTGCCAGCAGTTTCTGGGACAGGGAGACCGGGGAGCTGTTTTTT. Combining the CDR3 with reference TRBV7-2 and TRBJ2-2 gives the whole variable domain GAGVSQSPSNKVTEKGKDVELRCDPISGHTALYWYRQSLGQGLEFLIYFQGNSAPDKSGLPSDRFSAERTGGSVSTLTIQRTQQEDSAVYLCASSFWDRETGELFFGEGSRLTVL.

This chain links TRBV2 with TRBJ2-5; 8 bases align to TRBD2. J lost 4 bases, V lost 2 bases, and 0 bases had no gene match. The CDR3 is 13 amino acids. CDR1 is SNHLY and CDR2 is FYNNEI in the germline V gene. CDR3 coding DNA: TGTGCCAGCAGTGAACTAGCGGGAGAGACCCAGTACTTC. Translating gives CASSELAGETQYF.

This chain connects TRBV5-6 to TRBJ1-2; D is uncertain. The CDR3 consists of 13 residues. Between the trimmed V and J ends, which lost 2 bases and 10 bases, there was a span of 15 bases. CDR1 and CDR2 from the germline V gene are SGHDT and YYEEEE. The CDR3 loop reads CASSFARSRVYTF. CDR3 sequence (DNA): TGTGCCAGCAGCTTCGCCAGGTCTCGAGTCTACACCTTC.

This chain joins TRBV5-4 and TRBJ2-1, with 9 nucleotides matching TRBD2. From germline, CDR1 is SGHNT and CDR2 YYREEE (reference sequence). Trimming at V came to 6 bases and at J to 5 bases, leaving 9 bases not matched to a gene. The CDR3 totals 15 residues. The CDR3 nucleotides read TGTGCCAGCACGGACAGGCTAGCGGGACACAATGAGCAGTTCTTC. This codes for CASTDRLAGHNEQFF. Variable domain in full (rest from reference TRBV5-4 and TRBJ2-1): ETGVTQSPTHLIKTRGQQVTLRCSSQSGHNTVSWYQQALGQGPQFIFQYYREEENGRGNFPPRFSGLQFPNYSSELNVNALELDDSALYLCASTDRLAGHNEQFFGPGTRLTVL.